The next 22 T cell receptor beta chains were all read from a single sample in a study of blood T cell repertoires in COVID-19 (dated by TCRdb to between 2020 and 2021). Library method: the immunoSEQ multiplex PCR assay. TCRdb re-hosts the immuneACCESS table, in-frame sequences only. Its copies lack some clones; in the studies checked, an unresolved V gene accounts for under half of them, and the cause for the rest is not known. This sample lists just under 95,000 clones; 80% were detected once. 15% to 20% of the sample goes to the ten largest clones. Sample: peripheral blood. These receptors all come from a human donor in a cohort sampled during active COVID-19.

The J gene is TRBJ2-7, the V gene TRBV3-1 (or the pseudogene TRBV3-2), with 7 bases matching TRBD2. The CDR3 is 14 residues long. Germline V CDR1 and CDR2: LGHDT, YNNKEL (reference sequence). Losses at the gene ends were 4 bases for V and 4 bases for J; bases not matched to a gene: 7. The chain's CDR3 is CASSPTAGFYEQYF. Here the CDR3 DNA reads TGTGCCAGCAGCCCCACAGCGGGGTTTTACGAGCAGTACTTC.

The J gene is TRBJ2-6, the V gene TRBV27, with 10 bases that match TRBD2. The CDR3 contains 18 residues. Trimming at V came to 4 bases and at J to 1 base, leaving 7 bases not matched to a gene. Germline V CDR1 and CDR2: MNHEY, SMNVEV (reference sequence). This chain's CDR3 is CASSSGLAEPSGANVLTF. CDR3 DNA: TGTGCCAGCAGTTCCGGACTAGCGGAGCCGTCTGGGGCCAACGTCCTGACTTTC.

The chain recombines TRBV5-1 with TRBJ2-7; D is possibly TRBD1 (5 bases). The V gene lost 1 base and the J gene lost 3 bases, with 17 bases spanning the gap. The germline CDR1 and CDR2 sequences are SGHRS and YFSETQ. This CDR3 is built from 16 residues. The CDR3 region is CASSLYGSWGGYEQYF. The CDR3 region has the DNA TGCGCCAGCAGCTTGTATGGGTCATGGGGCGGCTACGAGCAGTACTTC. The full variable domain, completed using reference TRBV5-1 and TRBJ2-7, is KAGVTQTPRYLIKTRGQQVTLSCSPISGHRSVSWYQQTPGQGLQFLFEYFSETQRNKGNFPGRFSGRQFSNSRSEMNVSTLELGDSALYLCASSLYGSWGGYEQYFGPGTRLTVT.

This rearrangement joins TRBV3-1 (or the pseudogene TRBV3-2) to TRBJ2-1; 7 positions agree with TRBD2. CDR3 size: 16 residues. Germline lookup yields CDR1 LGHDT and CDR2 YNNKEL (reference sequence). Losses at the gene ends were 3 bases for V and 2 bases for J; bases not matched to a gene: 7. The CDR3 loop is CASSQGPGLTYNEQFF. Here the CDR3 DNA reads TGTGCCAGCAGCCAGGGCCCGGGACTAACCTACAATGAGCAGTTCTTC.

This chain connects TRBV28 to TRBJ1-1; 9 nucleotides agree with TRBD1. The CDR3 runs 14 residues. The germline CDR1 and CDR2 sequences are MDHEN and SYDVKM. V was clipped by 6 bases and J by 7 bases; unmatched bases: 9. The CDR3 DNA reads TGTGCCAGCAGCACCACAGGGGGCTCGGGTGAAGCTTTCTTT. Protein sequence: CASSTTGGSGEAFF.

Regarding this clone: The junction and the germline gene differ at one end; a read error may be behind it. The chain couples TRBV7-9 to TRBJ2-7; D call uncertain. Germline lookup yields CDR1 SEHNR and CDR2 FQNEAQ (reference sequence). The CDR3 is 12 amino acids. The CDR3 DNA reads TGTGCCGGCAGCCCCGTCCCTTCCGAGCAGTACTTC. It specifies CAGSPVPSEQYF.

The rearrangement joins TRBV12-5 to TRBJ1-2; no reliable D call. Per the germline V gene, CDR1 is LGHNT and CDR2 is FRNRAP. The CDR3 covers 13 residues. Between the trimmed V and J ends, which lost 3 bases and 8 bases, there was a span of 13 bases. CDR3 loop: CASGLRLGGGYTF. The CDR3 nucleotides are TGTGCTAGTGGTTTAAGATTGGGAGGCGGCTACACCTTC.

The chain uses TRBV4-2 and TRBJ1-1; TRBD1 aligns across 8 bases. The CDR3 contains 15 residues. V dropped 5 bases and J dropped 1; count of bases not matched to a gene: 6. The V gene's germline CDR1 is LGHNA and CDR2 YNFKEQ. CDR3 DNA sequence: TGTGCCAGCAGCTTCGACAGGGGCGGGAACACTGAAGCTTTCTTT. It translates to CASSFDRGGNTEAFF.

V and J are TRBV18 and TRBJ1-2; TRBD1 matches 8 bases. The V and J ends lost 2 bases and 6 bases, in that order; junction bases with no gene match: 5. The CDR3 is 14 amino acids. Germline values: CDR1 KGHSH, CDR2 LQKENI. The DNA of the CDR3 is TGTGCCAGCTCACCAATCAGGGGGCTCGATGGCTACACCTTC. Translating gives CASSPIRGLDGYTF.

V usage is TRBV30 and J usage is TRBJ2-6; D ambiguous. The CDR3 is made up of 11 amino acids. CDR1 GTSNPN and CDR2 SVGIG come from the germline V gene (reference sequence). V gave up 6 bases and J gave up 3 bases, with 3 bases separating them. The CDR3 sequence: CACLGANVLTF. In nucleotides, the CDR3 is TGTGCCTGCCTTGGGGCCAACGTCCTGACTTTC.

This chain joins TRBV10-3 and TRBJ1-2; the match to TRBD1 covers 9 bases. CDR3 length: 13 amino acids. From germline, CDR1 is ENHRY and CDR2 SYGVKD. J lost 8 bases, V lost 6 bases, and 7 bases had no gene match. CDR3 in DNA: TGTGCCATCAGCCGGGACAGGGAAGGCGGCTACACCTTC. Its translation: CAISRDREGGYTF.

The chain links TRBV11-2 to TRBJ2-7, with D perhaps TRBD2 (5 bases). The CDR3 is 17 residues long. V dropped 5 bases and J dropped 0 bases, with 20 bases sitting between them. Looked up from germline, CDR1 is SGHAT and CDR2 is FQNNGV. DNA for the CDR3: TGTGCCAGCAGCCCCAACGCGGCGGGCATGAGCTCCTACGAGCAGTACTTC. Protein product: CASSPNAAGMSSYEQYF.

The V call is TRBV7-8, the J call TRBJ2-5; TRBD1 matches at 9 bases. Germline lookup yields CDR1 SGHVS and CDR2 FQNEAQ. V dropped 5 bases and J dropped 7; count of bases not matched to a gene: 14. This CDR3 is 16 amino acids long. CDR3 in DNA: TGTGCCAGCAGCCAAACTGTGGGGACAGGGAGGGGGACCCAGTACTTC. Translating it yields CASSQTVGTGRGTQYF. The whole variable domain, remainder taken from reference TRBV7-8 and TRBJ2-5, is GAGVSQSPRYKVAKRGQDVALRCDPISGHVSLFWYQQALGQGPEFLTYFQNEAQLDKSGLPSDRFFAERPEGSVSTLKIQRTQQEDSAVYLCASSQTVGTGRGTQYFGPGTRLLVL.

This clone was seen once. The chain links TRBV28 to TRBJ1-1; 7 nucleotides line up with TRBD1. Germline trimming cut 6 bases from V and 0 bases from J; bases unmatched to any gene: 10. The CDR3 covers 16 residues. CDR1 MDHEN and CDR2 SYDVKM come from the germline V gene. The CDR3 DNA reads as TGTGCCAGCAGAGCAGGGGGAGAGGTTATGAACACTGAAGCTTTCTTT. It translates to CASRAGGEVMNTEAFF. Based on the CDR3 plus reference TRBV28 and TRBJ1-1, the full variable domain is DVKVTQSSRYLVKRTGEKVFLECVQDMDHENMFWYRQDPGLGLRLIYFSYDVKMKEKGDIPEGYSVSREKKERFSLILESASTNQTSMYLCASRAGGEVMNTEAFFGQGTRLTVV.

The gene calls are TRBV28 and TRBJ1-4; D gene uncertain. Looked up from germline, CDR1 is MDHEN and CDR2 is SYDVKM. The CDR3 is made up of 11 amino acids. V lost 3 bases and J lost 8, with 4 bases in between. Written as DNA, the CDR3 is TGTGCCAGCAGTTTTCGGGAAAAACTGTTTTTT. Translated, it gives CASSFREKLFF.

This rearrangement joins TRBV10-1 to TRBJ1-1; no clear D gene. The CDR3 loop spans 13 amino acids. Trimming removed 2 bases at V and 1 base at J, with 5 bases between. Germline V gene lookup returns CDR1 WNHNN and CDR2 SYGVQD (reference sequence). CDR3 sequence reads: CASSETSNTEAFF. CDR3 DNA sequence: TGCGCCAGCAGTGAGACATCGAACACTGAAGCTTTCTTT.

This clone is a singleton in its sample. Written as DNA, the CDR3 is TGCGCCAGCAGCCCTACTAGCGGAAAGTCCTACGAGCAGTACTTC. This encodes CASSPTSGKSYEQYF. The chain combines TRBV5-1 with TRBJ2-7, with TRBD2 matching 8 bases. J gave up 1 base and V 4 bases, and 7 bases lay outside the gene matches. The germline V gene encodes CDR1 SGHRS and CDR2 YFSETQ. CDR3 size: 15 residues.

CDR3 sequence (DNA): TGCGCCAGCAGTCTAGGGGGTTCTGGGGCCAACGTCCTGACTTTC. It yields the protein CASSLGGSGANVLTF. The gene calls are TRBV4-1 and TRBJ2-6, with D maybe TRBD1 (6 bases). The CDR3 is 15 amino acids. Trimming took off 6 bases at V and 1 base at J, with 10 bases between the two ends. Germline V CDR1 and CDR2: MGHRA, YSYEKL.

The chain employs TRBV12-3 or TRBV12-4 and TRBJ1-1; no definite D call. V gave up 3 bases and J gave up 9 bases, with 11 bases separating them. The CDR3 runs 12 residues. For the CDR3, the DNA is TGTGCCAGCAGTTTTCCAGGACTAAAAGCTTTCTTT. This gives the protein CASSFPGLKAFF.

The DNA of the CDR3 is TGTGCCAGCAGTGAAACGGGACAGGGGGCTTACGAGCAGTACTTC. Translating gives CASSETGQGAYEQYF. The chain has TRBV6-1 and TRBJ2-7; 12 bases map to TRBD1. Germline CDR1 is MNHNS and CDR2 is SASEGT. V was pared by 2 bases and J by 4 bases, with 3 bases of the junction left unmatched. This CDR3 has 15 amino acids.

The chain joins TRBV27 to TRBJ2-5; TRBD2 aligns across 8 bases. The CDR3 runs to 15 residues. Germline CDR1 MNHEY, CDR2 SMNVEV (reference sequence). With 5 bases clipped from V and 6 bases from J, the junction kept 11 bases outside the gene matches. The CDR3 spells CASSPGTSRGQTQYF. In DNA form, the CDR3 reads TGTGCCAGCAGTCCTGGGACTAGTCGCGGACAGACCCAGTACTTC.

The gene calls are TRBV7-9 and TRBJ1-5, with D possibly being TRBD1 (6 bases). V shed 3 bases and J shed 5 bases, with 8 bases lying between them. The CDR3 loop spans 13 amino acids. Germline values: CDR1 SEHNR, CDR2 FQNEAQ (reference sequence). The CDR3: CASSLGADQPQHF. CDR3 DNA sequence: TGTGCCAGCAGCTTGGGGGCCGATCAGCCCCAGCATTTT. Looking up the rest from reference TRBV7-9 and TRBJ1-5 gives the full variable domain: DTGVSQNPRHKITKRGQNVTFRCDPISEHNRLYWYRQTLGQGPEFLTYFQNEAQLEKSRLLSDRFSAERPKGSFSTLEIQRTEQGDSAMYLCASSLGADQPQHFGDGTRLSIL.